This TCR beta chain appears in the sequencing data of a study of cytomegalovirus exposure and HLA in healthy donors. Study at large: In a later analysis, the approximately 120 validation repertoires were reported to have used the same platform as the 600 to 700 first-cohort repertoires. Study-wide results and caveats: According to reports, the classifier identified cytomegalovirus status with high specificity and sensitivity. Overall, approximately 150 TCR beta chains were annotated as cytomegalovirus-associated.

Of note for this clone: Its antigen is not known. The identical CDR3 is also encoded by other nucleotide sequences in the sample.

A roughly 130-subject validation cohort, separate from the approximately 720-subject first cohort, supplied the donors. The V segment lost 2 bases and the J segment 2 bases; nucleotides outside the gene matches: 2. Per the germline V gene, CDR1 is MNHEY and CDR2 is SVGAGI. The CDR3 has 14 residues. The assay was immunoSEQ multiplex PCR, and TCRdb's table has in-frame clones only and misses some. The top ten hold about 12% of the sample, which has hundreds of thousands of clones, about 90% seen once. The V call is TRBV6-5, the J call TRBJ2-7, with 8 bases that match TRBD1. Sequencing was carried out using PBMCs. This TCR was sampled from a young man in good health and CMV-seropositive. CDR3 DNA sequence: TGTGCCAGCAGTTACGGGACAGGAGCCTACGAGCAGTACTTC. Translated: CASSYGTGAYEQYF.